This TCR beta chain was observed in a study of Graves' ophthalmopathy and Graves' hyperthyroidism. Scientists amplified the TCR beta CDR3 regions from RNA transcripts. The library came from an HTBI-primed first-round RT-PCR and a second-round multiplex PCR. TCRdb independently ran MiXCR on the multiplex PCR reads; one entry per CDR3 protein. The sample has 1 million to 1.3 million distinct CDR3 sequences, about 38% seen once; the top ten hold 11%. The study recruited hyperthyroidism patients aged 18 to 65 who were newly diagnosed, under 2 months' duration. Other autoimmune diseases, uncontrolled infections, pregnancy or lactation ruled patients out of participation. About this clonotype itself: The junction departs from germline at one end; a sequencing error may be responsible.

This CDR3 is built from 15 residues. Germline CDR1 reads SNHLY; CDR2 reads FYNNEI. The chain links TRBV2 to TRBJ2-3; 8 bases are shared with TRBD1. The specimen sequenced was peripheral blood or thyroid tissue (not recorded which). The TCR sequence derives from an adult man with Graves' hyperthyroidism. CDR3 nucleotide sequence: TGTGCCAGCAGCCAGGGGGCCATTCTCCCAGATGCGCAGTATTTT. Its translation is CASSQGAILPDAQYF.